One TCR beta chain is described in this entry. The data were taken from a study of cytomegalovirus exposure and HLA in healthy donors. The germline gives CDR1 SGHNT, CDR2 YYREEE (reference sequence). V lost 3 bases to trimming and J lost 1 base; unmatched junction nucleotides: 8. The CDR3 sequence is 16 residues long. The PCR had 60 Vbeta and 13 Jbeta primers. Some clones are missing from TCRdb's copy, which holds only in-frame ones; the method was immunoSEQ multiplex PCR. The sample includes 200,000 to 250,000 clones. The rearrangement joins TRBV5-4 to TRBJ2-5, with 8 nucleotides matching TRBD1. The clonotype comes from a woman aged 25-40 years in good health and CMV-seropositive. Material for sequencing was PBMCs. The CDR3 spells CASSSGQGGSQETQYF. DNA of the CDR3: TGTGCCAGCAGCTCTGGACAGGGAGGATCCCAAGAGACCCAGTACTTC.